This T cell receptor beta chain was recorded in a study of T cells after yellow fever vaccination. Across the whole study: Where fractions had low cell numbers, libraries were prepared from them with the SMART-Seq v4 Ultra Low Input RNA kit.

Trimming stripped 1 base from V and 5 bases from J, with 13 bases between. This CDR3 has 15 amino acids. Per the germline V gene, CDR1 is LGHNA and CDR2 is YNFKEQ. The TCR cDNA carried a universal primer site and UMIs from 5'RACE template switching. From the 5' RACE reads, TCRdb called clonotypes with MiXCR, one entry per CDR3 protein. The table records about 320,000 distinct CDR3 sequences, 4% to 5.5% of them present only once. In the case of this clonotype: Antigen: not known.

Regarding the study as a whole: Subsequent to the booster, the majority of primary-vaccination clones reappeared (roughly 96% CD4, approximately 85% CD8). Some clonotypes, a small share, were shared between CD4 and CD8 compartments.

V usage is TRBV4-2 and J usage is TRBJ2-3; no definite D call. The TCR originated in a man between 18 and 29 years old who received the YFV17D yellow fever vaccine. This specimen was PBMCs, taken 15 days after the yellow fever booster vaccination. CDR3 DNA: TGTGCCAGCAGCCAAGGGGAACGGTTTGGAGATACGCAGTATTTT. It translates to CASSQGERFGDTQYF.